This record concerns one T cell receptor (beta chain) sequence. Its specificity is not known. The CDR3 runs 16 residues. The source of the sample is a study of cytomegalovirus exposure and HLA in healthy donors. The overall study: About 82 million unique TCRs from HLA-typed donors were held in an early release of data.

PCR involved 60 Vbeta and 13 Jbeta primers. Data came from immunoSEQ multiplex PCR; TCRdb stores just in-frame clones and leaves some out. This repertoire shows some 150,000 clones, around 82% found once; its top ten account for approximately 12%. Findings and caveats of the study: In a later analysis, the majority of CMV-associated beta chains seemingly showed HLA restriction. A prior analysis recorded that most TCR beta V segments were productive about 87% or about 30% of the time.

The specimen sequenced was PBMCs. The TCR comes from a middle-aged man in good health and CMV-seropositive. The chain combines TRBV7-5 with TRBJ2-3; the D call in the table, TRBD2, was not verified against the DNA. TRBV7-5 is shown as a pseudogene. DNA of the CDR3: TGTGCCAGAAGCTTGCTTAGTGCGCGGGGGGAAGGTACGCAGTATTTT. Protein: CARSLLSARGEGTQYF.